The 4 T cell receptor beta chains listed next were all sequenced from one sample in a study of shared clonotypes between healthy human individuals. Assay: immunoSEQ multiplex PCR; the TCRdb copy retains only in-frame clones and omits some. The data show hundreds of thousands of clones, 90% to 96% seen once. The specimen sequenced was naive CD4+ T cells sorted from blood. Subset specified: CD45RA+ positively selected. These receptors came from a woman in her twenties or thirties in good health.

The V and J genes are TRBV28 and TRBJ1-2, with 8 nucleotides matching TRBD1. Germline lookup yields CDR1 MDHEN and CDR2 SYDVKM. Losses at the gene ends were 8 bases for V and 8 bases for J; bases not matched to a gene: 13. The length of the CDR3 is 14 residues. In DNA form, the CDR3 reads TGTGCCAGCCAGAGCGGGACAGGAGCTGGAGGCTACACCTTC. Protein sequence: CASQSGTGAGGYTF.

The rearrangement uses TRBV30 and TRBJ1-3; tentatively, D is TRBD1 (5 bases). The ends were cut back, 7 bases at V and 2 bases at J, with 15 bases in the middle. CDR3 length equals 14 residues. The V gene's germline CDR1 is GTSNPN and CDR2 SVGIG (reference sequence). This CDR3 reads CALNPGLTGNTIYF. As DNA, the CDR3 is TGTGCCTTAAACCCAGGGCTAACTGGAAACACCATATATTTT.

The chain combines TRBV5-1 with TRBJ2-7, with 9 nucleotides matching TRBD2. Germline-derived CDR1 and CDR2 are SGHRS and YFSETQ. The CDR3 loop spans 15 amino acids. J lost 0 bases, V lost 5 bases, and 6 bases had no gene match. The CDR3 coding sequence is TGCGCCAGCAGACAAGCGGGAGGCCTCTCCTACGAGCAGTACTTC. Translation gives CASRQAGGLSYEQYF.

The chain joins TRBV14 to TRBJ2-7; 7 nucleotides agree with TRBD2. V lost 1 base and J lost 1; bases outside the gene matches: 4. Germline lookup yields CDR1 SGHDN and CDR2 FVKESK. CDR3 length: 15 residues. This CDR3 is CASSQGASGSYEQYF. Written as DNA, the CDR3 is TGTGCCAGCAGCCAAGGGGCTAGCGGTTCCTACGAGCAGTACTTC.